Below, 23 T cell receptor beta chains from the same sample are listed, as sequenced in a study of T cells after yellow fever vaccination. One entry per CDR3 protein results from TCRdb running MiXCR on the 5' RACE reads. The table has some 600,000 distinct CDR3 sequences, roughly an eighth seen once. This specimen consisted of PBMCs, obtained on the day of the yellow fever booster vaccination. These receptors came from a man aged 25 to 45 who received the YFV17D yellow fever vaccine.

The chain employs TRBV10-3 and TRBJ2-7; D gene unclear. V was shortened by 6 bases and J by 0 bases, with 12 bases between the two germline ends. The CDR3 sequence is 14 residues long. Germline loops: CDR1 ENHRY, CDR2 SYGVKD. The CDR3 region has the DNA TGTGCCATCAGGACGACGCAAGACTCCTACGAGCAGTACTTC. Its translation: CAIRTTQDSYEQYF.

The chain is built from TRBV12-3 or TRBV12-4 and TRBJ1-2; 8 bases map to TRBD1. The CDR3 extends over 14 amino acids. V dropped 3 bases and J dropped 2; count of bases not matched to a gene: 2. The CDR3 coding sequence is TGTGCCAGCAGTTTTCAGGGGGCAAACTATGGCTACACCTTC. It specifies CASSFQGANYGYTF.

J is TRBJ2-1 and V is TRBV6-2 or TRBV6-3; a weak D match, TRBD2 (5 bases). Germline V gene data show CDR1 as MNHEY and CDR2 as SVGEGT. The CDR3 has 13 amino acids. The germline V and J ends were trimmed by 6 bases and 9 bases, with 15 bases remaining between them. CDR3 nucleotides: TGTGCCAGCAGGTGGACTGCCCGGGGTGAGCAGTTCTTC. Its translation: CASRWTARGEQFF.

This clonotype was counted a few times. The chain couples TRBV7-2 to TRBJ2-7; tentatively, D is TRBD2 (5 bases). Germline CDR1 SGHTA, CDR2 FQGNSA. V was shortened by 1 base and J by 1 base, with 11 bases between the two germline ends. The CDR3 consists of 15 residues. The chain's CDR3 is CASSLVGVRSYEQYF. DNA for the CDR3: TGTGCCAGCAGCTTAGTGGGAGTGAGGTCCTACGAGCAGTACTTC.

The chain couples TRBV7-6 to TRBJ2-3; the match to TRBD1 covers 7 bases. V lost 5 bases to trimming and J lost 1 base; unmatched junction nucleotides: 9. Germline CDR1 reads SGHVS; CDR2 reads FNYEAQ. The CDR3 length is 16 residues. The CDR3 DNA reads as TGTGCCAGCAGCGAAACGGGACAGTGGGGCACAGATACGCAGTATTTT. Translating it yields CASSETGQWGTDTQYF.

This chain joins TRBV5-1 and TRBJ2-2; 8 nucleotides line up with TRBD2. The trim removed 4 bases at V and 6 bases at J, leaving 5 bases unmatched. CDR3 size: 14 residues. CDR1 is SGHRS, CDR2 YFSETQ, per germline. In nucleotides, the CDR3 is TGCGCCAGCAGCAGGGAGCGGGAGCCCGGGGAGCTGTTTTTT. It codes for CASSREREPGELFF. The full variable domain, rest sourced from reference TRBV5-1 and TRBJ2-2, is KAGVTQTPRYLIKTRGQQVTLSCSPISGHRSVSWYQQTPGQGLQFLFEYFSETQRNKGNFPGRFSGRQFSNSRSEMNVSTLELGDSALYLCASSREREPGELFFGEGSRLTVL.

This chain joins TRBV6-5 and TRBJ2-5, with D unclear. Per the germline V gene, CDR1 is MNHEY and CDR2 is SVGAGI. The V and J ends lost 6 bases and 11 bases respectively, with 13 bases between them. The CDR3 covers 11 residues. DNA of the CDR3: TGTGCCAGCAGGGACGGACGGCAACAGTACTTC. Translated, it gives CASRDGRQQYF.

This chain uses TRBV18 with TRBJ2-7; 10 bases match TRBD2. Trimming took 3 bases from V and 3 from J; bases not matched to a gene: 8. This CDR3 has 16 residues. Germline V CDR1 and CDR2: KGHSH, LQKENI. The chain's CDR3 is CASSPTSGLALYEQYF. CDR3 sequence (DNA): TGTGCCAGCTCACCCACCTCGGGACTAGCGCTCTACGAGCAGTACTTC.

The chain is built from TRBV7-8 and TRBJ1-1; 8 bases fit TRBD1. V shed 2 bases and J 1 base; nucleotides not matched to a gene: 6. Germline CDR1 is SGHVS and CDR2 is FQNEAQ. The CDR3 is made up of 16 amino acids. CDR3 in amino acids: CASSLTQGTGNTEAFF. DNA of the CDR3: TGTGCCAGCAGCTTAACTCAGGGGACAGGGAACACTGAAGCTTTCTTT.

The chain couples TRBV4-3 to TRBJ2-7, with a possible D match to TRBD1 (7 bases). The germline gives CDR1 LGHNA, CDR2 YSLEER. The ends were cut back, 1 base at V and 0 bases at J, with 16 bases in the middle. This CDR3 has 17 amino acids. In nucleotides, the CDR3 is TGCGCCAGCAGCCAAGTTCCCGCGGGACAGAGCTCCTACGAGCAGTACTTC. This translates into CASSQVPAGQSSYEQYF.

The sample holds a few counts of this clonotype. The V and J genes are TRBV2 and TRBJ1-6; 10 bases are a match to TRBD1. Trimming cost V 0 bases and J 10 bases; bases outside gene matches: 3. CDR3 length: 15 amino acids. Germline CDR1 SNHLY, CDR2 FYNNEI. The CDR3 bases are TGTGCCAGCAGTGAAGCGAGGACAGGGGGGTCACCCCTCCACTTT. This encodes CASSEARTGGSPLHF.

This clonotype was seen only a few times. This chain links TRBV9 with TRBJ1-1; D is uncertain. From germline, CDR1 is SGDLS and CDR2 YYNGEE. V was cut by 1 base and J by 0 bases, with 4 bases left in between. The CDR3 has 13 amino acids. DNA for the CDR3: TGTGCCAGCAGCGTAACGATGAACACTGAAGCTTTCTTT. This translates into CASSVTMNTEAFF.

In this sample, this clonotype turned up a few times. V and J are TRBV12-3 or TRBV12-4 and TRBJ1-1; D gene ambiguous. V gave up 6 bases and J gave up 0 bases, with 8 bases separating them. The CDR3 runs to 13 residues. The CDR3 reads CASRPQVNTEAFF. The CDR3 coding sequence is TGTGCCAGCAGACCTCAGGTGAACACTGAAGCTTTCTTT.

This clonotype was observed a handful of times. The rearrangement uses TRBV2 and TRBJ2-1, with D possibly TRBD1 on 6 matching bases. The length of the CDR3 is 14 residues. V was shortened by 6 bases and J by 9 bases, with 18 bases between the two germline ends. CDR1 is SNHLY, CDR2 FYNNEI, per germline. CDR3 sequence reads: CASSPGTSFREQFF. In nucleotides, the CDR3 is TGTGCCAGCAGCCCCGGGACAAGCTTCCGTGAGCAGTTCTTC.

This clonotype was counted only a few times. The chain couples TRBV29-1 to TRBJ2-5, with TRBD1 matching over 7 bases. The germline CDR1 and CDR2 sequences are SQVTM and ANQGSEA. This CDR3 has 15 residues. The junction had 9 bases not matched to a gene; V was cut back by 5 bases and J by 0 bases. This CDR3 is CSVSLQGTYQETQYF. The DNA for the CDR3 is TGCAGCGTTAGTCTACAGGGGACCTACCAAGAGACCCAGTACTTC.

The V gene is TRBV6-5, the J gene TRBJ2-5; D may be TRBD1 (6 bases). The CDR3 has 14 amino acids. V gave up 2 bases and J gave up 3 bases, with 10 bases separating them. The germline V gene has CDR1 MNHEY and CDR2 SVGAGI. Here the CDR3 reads CASSYNRAEETQYF. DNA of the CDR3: TGTGCCAGCAGTTACAACAGGGCGGAAGAGACCCAGTACTTC.

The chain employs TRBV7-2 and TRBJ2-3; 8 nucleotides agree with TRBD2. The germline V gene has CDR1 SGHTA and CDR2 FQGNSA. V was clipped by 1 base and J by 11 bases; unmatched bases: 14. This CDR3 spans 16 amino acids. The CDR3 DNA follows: TGTGCCAGCAGCTTAGGGGCCGGACTAGCTGGAACCGAGCAGTATTTT. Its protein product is CASSLGAGLAGTEQYF. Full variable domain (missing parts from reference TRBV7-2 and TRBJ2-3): GAGVSQSPSNKVTEKGKDVELRCDPISGHTALYWYRQSLGQGLEFLIYFQGNSAPDKSGLPSDRFSAERTGGSVSTLTIQRTQQEDSAVYLCASSLGAGLAGTEQYFGPGTRLTVL.

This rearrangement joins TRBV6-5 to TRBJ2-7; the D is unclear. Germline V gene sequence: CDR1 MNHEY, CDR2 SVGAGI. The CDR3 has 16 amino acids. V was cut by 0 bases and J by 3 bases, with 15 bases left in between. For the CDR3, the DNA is TGTGCCAGCAGTTACTCGTCGACCTATCCTTACTACGAGCAGTACTTC. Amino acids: CASSYSSTYPYYEQYF.

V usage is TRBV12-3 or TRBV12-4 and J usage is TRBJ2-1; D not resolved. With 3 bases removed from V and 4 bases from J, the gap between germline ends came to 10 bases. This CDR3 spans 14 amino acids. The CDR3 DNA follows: TGTGCCAGCAGTTTTAAGAACCCGTACAATGAGCAGTTCTTC. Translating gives CASSFKNPYNEQFF.

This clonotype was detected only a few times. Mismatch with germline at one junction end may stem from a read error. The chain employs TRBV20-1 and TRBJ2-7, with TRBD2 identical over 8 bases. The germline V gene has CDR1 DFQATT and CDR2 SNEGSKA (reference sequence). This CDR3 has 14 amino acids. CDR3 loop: CSARGGLELVEPYF. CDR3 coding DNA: TGCAGTGCTAGGGGGGGACTAGAATTAGTGGAGCCGTACTTC.

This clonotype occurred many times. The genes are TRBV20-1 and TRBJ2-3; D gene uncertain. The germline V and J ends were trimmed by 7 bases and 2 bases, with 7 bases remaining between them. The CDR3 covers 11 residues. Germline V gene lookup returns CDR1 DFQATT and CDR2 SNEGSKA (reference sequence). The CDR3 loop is CSVRITDTQYF. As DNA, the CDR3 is TGCAGTGTCAGAATCACAGATACGCAGTATTTT.

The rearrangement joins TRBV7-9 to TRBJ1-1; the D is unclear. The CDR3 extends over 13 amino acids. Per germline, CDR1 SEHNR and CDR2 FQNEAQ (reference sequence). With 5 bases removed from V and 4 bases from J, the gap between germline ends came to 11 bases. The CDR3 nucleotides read TGTGCCAGCAGCCGTAGGGAAGGCACTGAAGCTTTCTTT. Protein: CASSRREGTEAFF.

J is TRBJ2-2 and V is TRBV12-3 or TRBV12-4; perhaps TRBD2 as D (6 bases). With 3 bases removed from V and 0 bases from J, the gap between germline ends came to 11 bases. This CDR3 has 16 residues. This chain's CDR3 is CASSFRRLANTGELFF. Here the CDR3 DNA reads TGTGCCAGCAGTTTCCGAAGACTAGCGAACACCGGGGAGCTGTTTTTT.